Listed below are T cell receptor beta chains from one sample, sequenced in a study of blood T cell repertoires in COVID-19. Assay: immunoSEQ multiplex PCR; the TCRdb copy retains only in-frame clones and omits some. The profile shows approximately 200,000 clones, approximately 85% of them singletons. The sequenced sample was peripheral blood. The receptors derive from a human donor with active or convalescent COVID-19. The donor label of this sample is uncertain. The CDR3 runs from the conserved cysteine through the conserved F or W. D genes are given only for firm matches. Size tells how often a clone was seen (once, few, many) or the class of an expanded clone, and some rows leave it out.

v_gene: TRBV3-1/TRBV3-2
d_gene: -
abundance: once
j_gene: TRBJ1-2
CDR3aa: CASSQGLHFYGYTF
CDR3nt: TGTGCCAGCAGCCAAGGACTCCATTTCTATGGCTACACCTTC

v_gene: TRBV19
d_gene: -
abundance: -
j_gene: TRBJ2-2
CDR3aa: CASTAGFSRANPGELFF
CDR3nt: TGTGCCAGTACCGCGGGATTTAGCAGGGCGAACCCCGGGGAGCTGTTTTTT

v_gene: TRBV24-1
d_gene: TRBD2
abundance: -
j_gene: TRBJ2-1
CDR3aa: CATTGSEGRGGNEQFF
CDR3nt: TGTGCCACCACTGGCAGTGAGGGCCGGGGGGGCAATGAGCAGTTCTTC

v_gene: TRBV10-3
d_gene: TRBD1
abundance: once
j_gene: TRBJ2-1
CDR3aa: CAISVPPDLLQGVYNEQFF
CDR3nt: TGTGCCATCAGTGTTCCCCCAGATCTTCTGCAGGGGGTCTACAATGAGCAGTTCTTC

v_gene: TRBV28
d_gene: -
abundance: -
j_gene: TRBJ1-5
CDR3aa: CASSLGSFSNQPQHF
CDR3nt: TGTGCCAGCAGTTTGGGCTCCTTTAGCAATCAGCCCCAGCATTTT

v_gene: TRBV20-1
d_gene: TRBD2
abundance: -
j_gene: TRBJ2-5
CDR3aa: CSGRAGETQYF
CDR3nt: TGCAGCGGGAGGGCCGGAGAGACCCAGTACTTC

v_gene: TRBV28
d_gene: TRBD2
abundance: -
j_gene: TRBJ2-1
CDR3aa: CASSPILPERTSGSDEQFF
CDR3nt: TGTGCCAGCAGTCCCATATTGCCGGAAAGGACTAGCGGGAGTGATGAGCAGTTCTTC

v_gene: TRBV20-1
d_gene: -
abundance: -
j_gene: TRBJ1-6
CDR3aa: CSASFRAANSPLHF
CDR3nt: TGCAGTGCTAGTTTCAGGGCTGCCAATTCACCCCTCCACTTT

v_gene: TRBV19
d_gene: TRBD1
abundance: -
j_gene: TRBJ1-5
CDR3aa: CASSYADRALNQPQHF
CDR3nt: TGTGCCAGTAGTTATGCCGACAGGGCCCTCAATCAGCCCCAGCATTTT

v_gene: TRBV18
d_gene: -
abundance: once
j_gene: TRBJ2-5
CDR3aa: CASSPRLGSGGETQYF
CDR3nt: TGTGCCAGCTCACCCCGGTTAGGTAGTGGAGGAGAGACCCAGTACTTC

v_gene: TRBV4-1
d_gene: -
abundance: -
j_gene: TRBJ1-4
CDR3aa: CASNSGRQFNEKLFF
CDR3nt: TGCGCCAGCAACTCGGGGAGGCAGTTTAATGAAAAACTGTTTTTT

v_gene: TRBV14
d_gene: -
abundance: -
j_gene: TRBJ2-3
CDR3aa: CASSLRDTQYF
CDR3nt: TGTGCCAGCAGCCTCAGAGATACGCAGTATTTT

v_gene: TRBV12-3/TRBV12-4
d_gene: TRBD1
abundance: once
j_gene: TRBJ1-1
CDR3aa: CASSFRGPGEAFF
CDR3nt: TGTGCCAGCAGTTTCAGGGGGCCAGGTGAAGCTTTCTTT

v_gene: TRBV4-1
d_gene: TRBD1
abundance: few
j_gene: TRBJ1-5
CDR3aa: CASSRGTGLIYSNQPQHF
CDR3nt: TGCGCCAGCAGCCGCGGGACAGGGCTTATTTATAGCAATCAGCCCCAGCATTTT

v_gene: TRBV19
d_gene: -
abundance: -
j_gene: TRBJ2-7
CDR3aa: CASSIGTGTQYSYEQYF
CDR3nt: TGTGCCAGTAGTATCGGGACCGGGACACAATACTCCTACGAGCAGTACTTC

v_gene: TRBV6-7
d_gene: -
abundance: -
j_gene: TRBJ2-5
CDR3aa: CASSYSLRPRGRETQYF
CDR3nt: TGTGCCAGCAGTTACTCGCTTAGGCCACGCGGTAGGGAGACCCAGTACTTC

v_gene: TRBV5-4
d_gene: TRBD2
abundance: -
j_gene: TRBJ2-7
CDR3aa: CASSPGASGNEQYF
CDR3nt: TGTGCCAGCAGCCCGGGCGCTAGCGGGAACGAGCAGTACTTC

v_gene: TRBV4-2
d_gene: -
abundance: -
j_gene: TRBJ2-7
CDR3aa: CASSPLGASSYEQYF
CDR3nt: TGTGCCAGCAGCCCATTGGGGGCTAGCTCCTACGAGCAGTACTTC

v_gene: TRBV2
d_gene: -
abundance: -
j_gene: TRBJ2-1
CDR3aa: CAIRSGEQFF
CDR3nt: TGTGCCATCAGGTCGGGTGAGCAGTTCTTC

v_gene: TRBV5-8
d_gene: TRBD2
abundance: -
j_gene: TRBJ2-1
CDR3aa: CASSKVLAGDNEQFF
CDR3nt: TGTGCCAGCAGCAAAGTACTAGCGGGAGATAATGAGCAGTTCTTC

v_gene: TRBV6-4
d_gene: -
abundance: -
j_gene: TRBJ1-5
CDR3aa: CASSRESNQPQHF
CDR3nt: TGTGCCAGCAGTCGGGAAAGCAATCAGCCCCAGCATTTT

v_gene: TRBV9
d_gene: TRBD2
abundance: -
j_gene: TRBJ2-1
CDR3aa: CASSASGGLTINEQFF
CDR3nt: TGTGCCAGCAGCGCTTCCGGGGGACTAACCATCAATGAGCAGTTCTTC

v_gene: TRBV30
d_gene: -
abundance: -
j_gene: TRBJ1-6
CDR3aa: CAWSNPRQDRGGRNSPLHF
CDR3nt: TGTGCCTGGAGTAATCCCCGACAGGACCGCGGGGGTAGAAATTCACCCCTCCACTTT

v_gene: TRBV9
d_gene: -
abundance: -
j_gene: TRBJ2-1
CDR3aa: CASSVGTQYNEQFF
CDR3nt: TGTGCCAGCAGCGTAGGCACACAGTACAATGAGCAGTTCTTC

v_gene: TRBV19
d_gene: TRBD1
abundance: few
j_gene: TRBJ1-5
CDR3aa: CASSSPTGRWEPQHF
CDR3nt: TGTGCCAGTAGTTCCCCGACAGGGCGTTGGGAGCCCCAGCATTTT

v_gene: TRBV28
d_gene: TRBD1
abundance: -
j_gene: TRBJ1-4
CDR3aa: CASSRQGTGEKLFF
CDR3nt: TGTGCCAGCAGCAGACAGGGCACGGGCGAAAAACTGTTTTTT